The 25 T cell receptor beta chains reported below all come from one sample, sequenced in a study of T cells in Graves' hyperthyroidism and ophthalmopathy. The CDR3 regions of TCR beta were amplified from RNA transcripts. A first-round RT-PCR of the TCR CDR3 used the HTBI primer set. MiXCR was run by TCRdb on the multiplex PCR reads, yielding one entry per CDR3 protein. The sample holds hundreds of thousands of distinct CDR3 sequences, roughly an eighth seen once. The sequencing input was blood. Receptors originate from a woman in her late teens or twenties with Graves' hyperthyroidism.

With regard to this clonotype: This may be a read error, as it is one base from a much larger clone. V and J are TRBV27 and TRBJ2-2; perhaps TRBD1 as D (6 bases). The V end was cut by 1 base, the J end by 3 bases, with 12 bases between. Germline CDR1 is MNHEY and CDR2 is SMNVEV (reference sequence). The CDR3 has 16 amino acids. Here the CDR3 reads CASSLYPGADTGELFF. The CDR3 nucleotides read TGTGCCAGCAGTTTATATCCAGGGGCGGACACCGGGGAGCTGTTTTTT.

In this sample, this clonotype turned up a few times. This chain joins TRBV10-3 and TRBJ1-1; possible D gene TRBD1, 5 bases. The V end lost 8 bases, the J end lost 1 base, and 11 bases lay between the germline ends. Germline V gives CDR1 ENHRY, CDR2 SYGVKD. The CDR3 spans 13 residues. CDR3 sequence (DNA): TGTGCCATCGAACAGGCATGGAACACTGAAGCTTTCTTT. Its translation: CAIEQAWNTEAFF.

This clonotype has at least ten counts. The rearrangement joins TRBV12-3 or TRBV12-4 to TRBJ1-3; D may be TRBD1 (5 bases). V lost 7 bases and J 3 bases, leaving 13 bases between the germline ends. The CDR3 is 14 residues long. The CDR3 DNA sequence: TGTGCCAGCAACCCGGGGGGGGATGGAAACACCATATATTTT. Translating gives CASNPGGDGNTIYF.

This clonotype was seen ten or more times. The chain recombines TRBV2 with TRBJ2-5, with 10 bases that match TRBD2. The CDR3 has 17 residues. CDR1 and CDR2 from the germline V gene are SNHLY and FYNNEI. V lost 0 bases, J lost 4 bases, and 8 bases stayed unmatched. The CDR3: CASSEALLASGRETQYF. The DNA for the CDR3 is TGTGCCAGCAGTGAAGCGCTTTTGGCTAGCGGGAGAGAGACCCAGTACTTC.

V usage is TRBV6-4 and J usage is TRBJ1-2; 12 positions agree with TRBD1. The CDR3 covers 15 residues. V trimming: 8 bases; J trimming: 7 bases; junction bases outside the gene matches: 11. Germline loops: CDR1 MRHNA, CDR2 SNTAGT. CDR3 in amino acids: CASATSRDRGLGYTF. The CDR3 bases are TGTGCCAGCGCCACTTCCCGGGACAGGGGGCTTGGCTACACCTTC.

This clonotype appeared many times. This chain uses TRBV28 with TRBJ1-4; TRBD1 matches 7 bases. Looked up from germline, CDR1 is MDHEN and CDR2 is SYDVKM. Trimming at V came to 4 bases and at J to 1 base, leaving 3 bases not matched to a gene. CDR3 length equals 15 residues. The CDR3 region is CASSSRDRTNEKLFF. DNA for the CDR3: TGTGCCAGCAGTTCAAGGGACAGAACTAATGAAAAACTGTTTTTT.

The sample holds a few counts of this clonotype. The CDR3, as DNA: TGTGCTAGTGGTTTGACCGGGGCCACTGAAGCTTTCTTT. Its protein product is CASGLTGATEAFF. V is TRBV12-5 and J is TRBJ1-1; possibly TRBD1 for D (5 bases). The CDR3 has 13 amino acids. V was cut by 2 bases and J by 4 bases, with 8 bases left in between. Germline lookup yields CDR1 LGHNT and CDR2 FRNRAP.

In its sample, this clonotype was seen many times. The gene calls are TRBV30 and TRBJ2-7; D not resolved. The V and J ends lost 3 bases and 5 bases respectively, with 8 bases between them. The CDR3 runs to 11 residues. From germline, CDR1 is GTSNPN and CDR2 SVGIG (reference sequence). The CDR3 reads CAWRPIDEQYF. The CDR3, as DNA: TGTGCCTGGAGACCCATCGACGAGCAGTACTTC.

At least ten counts were recorded for this clonotype. The V call is TRBV2, the J call TRBJ2-1; D call uncertain. The CDR3 spans 14 residues. Germline assignment: CDR1 SNHLY and CDR2 FYNNEI. Trimming took off 4 bases at V and 3 bases at J, with 10 bases between the two ends. The CDR3 protein is CASSGLGSYNEQFF. The CDR3 region has the DNA TGTGCCAGCAGTGGTTTAGGCAGCTACAATGAGCAGTTCTTC.

The table lists this clonotype with many counts. The chain couples TRBV11-2 to TRBJ2-5, with D tentatively TRBD2 (5 bases). Germline V gene data show CDR1 as SGHAT and CDR2 as FQNNGV. Trimming took 5 bases from V and 5 from J, leaving 12 bases between them. The CDR3 length is 13 residues. CDR3 coding DNA: TGTGCCAGCAGCGAGGGCCTCGGGGAGACCCAGTACTTC. Translated: CASSEGLGETQYF.

This clonotype was detected ten times or more. This chain connects TRBV12-3 or TRBV12-4 to TRBJ1-5; D remains ambiguous. The V gene lost 3 bases and the J gene lost 3 bases, with 3 bases spanning the gap. This CDR3 contains 12 residues. CDR3 sequence (DNA): TGTGCCAGCAGTTTCGTCAATCAGCCCCAGCATTTT. Protein sequence: CASSFVNQPQHF.

This clonotype came up a few times. This may come from a read error, since a much larger clone is one base off. The chain carries TRBV6-1 and TRBJ2-7; no definite D call. This CDR3 has 13 amino acids. V was trimmed by 7 bases and J by 2 bases, leaving 12 bases between them. Germline CDR1 MNHNS, CDR2 SASEGT. The CDR3 loop reads CASNVQNTYEQYF. DNA for the CDR3: TGTGCCAGCAATGTACAGAATACCTACGAGCAGTACTTC.

This clonotype was found many times. The genes are TRBV18 and TRBJ1-2; D perhaps matches TRBD1 (5 bases). The germline CDR1 and CDR2 sequences are KGHSH and LQKENI. The length of the CDR3 is 14 residues. Trimming took 3 bases from V and 8 from J, leaving 16 bases between them. The CDR3 sequence is CASSPRAGFDGYTF. The CDR3 nucleotides are TGTGCCAGCTCACCGAGGGCAGGGTTCGACGGCTACACCTTC.

The chain recombines TRBV9 with TRBJ1-3, with TRBD1 matching over 12 bases. Germline-derived CDR1 and CDR2 are SGDLS and YYNGEE. The CDR3 has 16 residues. The V segment lost 3 bases and the J segment 5 bases; nucleotides outside the gene matches: 6. The CDR3 coding sequence is TGTGCCAGCAGCGGCCAATGGGACAGGGGGCGAAACACCATATATTTT. This translates into CASSGQWDRGRNTIYF.

This clonotype was seen ten or more times. This rearrangement joins TRBV6-1 to TRBJ2-1, with 7 bases matching TRBD2. Germline CDR1 is MNHNS and CDR2 is SASEGT. V dropped 3 bases and J dropped 9; count of bases not matched to a gene: 11. CDR3 length: 15 residues. DNA of the CDR3: TGTGCCAGCAGTGAGTTTAGGCGGGAGCATGGTGAGCAGTTCTTC. Its translation is CASSEFRREHGEQFF.

The V and J genes are TRBV11-3 and TRBJ2-5; 12 positions agree with TRBD2. CDR3 length: 16 residues. The junction had 5 bases not matched to a gene; V was cut back by 5 bases and J by 1 base. CDR1 is SGHNT, CDR2 YENEEA, per germline. This chain's CDR3 is CASSNPSGGGQETQYF. Written as DNA, the CDR3 is TGTGCCAGCAGCAACCCTAGCGGGGGGGGCCAAGAGACCCAGTACTTC. The full variable domain, with the rest looked up from reference TRBV11-3 and TRBJ2-5, is EAGVVQSPRYKIIEKKQPVAFWCNPISGHNTLYWYLQNLGQGPELLIRYENEEAVDDSQLPKDRFSAERLKGVDSTLKIQPAELGDSAVYLCASSNPSGGGQETQYFGPGTRLLVL.

The sample holds many counts of this clonotype. The chain recombines TRBV2 with TRBJ1-1; a weak D match, TRBD1 (5 bases). Germline CDR1 reads SNHLY; CDR2 reads FYNNEI. V was clipped by 7 bases and J by 1 base, with 22 bases between them. The CDR3 has 17 amino acids. The CDR3 protein is CASKRTLIRTTNTEAFF. The DNA for the CDR3 is TGTGCCAGCAAGCGGACATTAATCAGGACGACGAACACTGAAGCTTTCTTT.

The chain recombines TRBV4-3 with TRBJ2-3; TRBD2 might be the D (5 bases). Germline V gene sequence: CDR1 LGHNA, CDR2 YSLEER. V gave up 0 bases and J gave up 1 base, with 14 bases separating them. This CDR3 is 17 amino acids long. Here the CDR3 reads CASSQDNGGAGTDTQYF. The CDR3 DNA reads as TGCGCCAGCAGCCAAGATAACGGCGGAGCGGGCACAGATACGCAGTATTTT.

The chain has TRBV19 and TRBJ2-5; possible D gene TRBD1, 5 bases. The CDR3 is made up of 16 amino acids. Trimming took 4 bases from V and 4 from J, leaving 19 bases between them. CDR1 is LNHDA, CDR2 SQIVND, per germline (reference sequence). CDR3 region: CASSTQSGFLGETQYF. In DNA form, the CDR3 reads TGTGCCAGTAGTACACAGTCAGGGTTTCTTGGAGAGACCCAGTACTTC.

The gene calls are TRBV20-1 and TRBJ2-3, with TRBD2 matching over 14 bases. V shed 3 bases, J shed 2 bases, and the junction held 7 bases outside the gene matches. Looked up from germline, CDR1 is DFQATT and CDR2 is SNEGSKA (reference sequence). The CDR3 contains 17 residues. In DNA form, the CDR3 reads TGCAGTGCTAGGACCGGGACTAGCGGGGGATTCACAGATACGCAGTATTTT. This translates into CSARTGTSGGFTDTQYF.

This clonotype occurred a few times. The V call is TRBV5-8, the J call TRBJ1-5; 7 bases fit TRBD1. This CDR3 has 16 amino acids. Germline V gives CDR1 SGHTS, CDR2 YDEGEE. The J segment lost 4 bases and the V segment lost 4 bases, leaving 11 bases of the junction unmatched. CDR3 protein: CASSAVTGVGNQPQHF. The CDR3 coding sequence is TGTGCCAGCAGCGCGGTAACAGGGGTAGGGAATCAGCCCCAGCATTTT.

The chain joins TRBV28 to TRBJ2-2; perhaps TRBD2 as D (5 bases). V lost 5 bases, J lost 1 base, and 8 bases lay in between. CDR3 length: 14 amino acids. Germline assignment: CDR1 MDHEN and CDR2 SYDVKM. The CDR3 DNA reads as TGTGCCAGCAGTCGGACTGTGAACACCGGGGAGCTGTTTTTT. Its translation: CASSRTVNTGELFF.

This clonotype showed up many times. The chain employs TRBV7-8 and TRBJ2-7; D is perhaps TRBD2 (6 bases). There are 15 residues in the CDR3. Germline lookup yields CDR1 SGHVS and CDR2 FQNEAQ. V gave up 5 bases and J gave up 3 bases, with 17 bases separating them. In DNA, the CDR3 is TGTGCCAGCAGCCTCCTCGGTGGAGGGGACTACGAGCAGTACTTC. It codes for CASSLLGGGDYEQYF.

Turning to this clonotype: A clone one base away is much larger, so this may be a read error. The rearrangement joins TRBV2 to TRBJ2-4, with D hard to call. CDR1 SNHLY and CDR2 FYNNEI come from the germline V gene. V lost 3 bases, J lost 8 bases, and 11 bases lay in between. The CDR3 sequence is 13 residues long. CDR3 nucleotides: TGTGCCAGCAGTGATGTAGGGATTGACATTCAGTACTTC. It specifies CASSDVGIDIQYF. The full variable domain, rest sourced from reference TRBV2 and TRBJ2-4, is EPEVTQTPSHQVTQMGQEVILRCVPISNHLYFYWYRQILGQKVEFLVSFYNNEISEKSEIFDDQFSVERPDGSNFTLKIRSTKLEDSAMYFCASSDVGIDIQYFGAGTRLSVL.

This clonotype was counted ten times or more. The chain employs TRBV12-3 or TRBV12-4 and TRBJ2-2, with D uncertain. This CDR3 contains 12 residues. Between the trimmed V and J ends, which lost 6 bases and 6 bases, there was a span of 8 bases. The DNA of the CDR3 is TGTGCCAGCAGGTACTGGGCCGGGGAGCTGTTTTTT. This translates into CASRYWAGELFF.